Below are 23 T cell receptor beta chains sequenced from a single sample in a study of vaccination effects on CD4 cells after COVID-19. Under the ViraFEST assay, PBMC were stimulated with viral peptide pools so that antigen-specific CD4+ T cells expanded. Sequencing was performed afterwards. It was after 10 days of culture that CD4+ T cells were isolated. Participants were vaccinated with two doses of either the BNT162b2 or mRNA-1273 vaccine. Antigen specificity for these receptors is unknown. Measured with immunoSEQ multiplex PCR; TCRdb has only the in-frame clones, and not every one. This table holds about 33,000 clones, around 80% found once. The material was CD4+ T cells from PBMCs cultured with HCoV-NL63 spike peptides, obtained after COVID-19 vaccination. The source of these receptors is a human donor who received a COVID-19 vaccine. Some clones in this sample may be carry-over from other donors' samples.

This chain links TRBV27 with TRBJ2-3, with D maybe TRBD2 (6 bases). Per the germline V gene, CDR1 is MNHEY and CDR2 is SMNVEV (reference sequence). V was trimmed by 10 bases and J by 2 bases, leaving 16 bases between them. This CDR3 has 14 residues. The CDR3 bases are TGTGCCACCTCCGGGACTGGAATCACAGATACGCAGTATTTT. Translated, it gives CATSGTGITDTQYF.

DNA for the CDR3: TGTGCCAGCAGTGACCCGAACACTGAAGCTTTCTTT. It codes for CASSDPNTEAFF. This chain joins TRBV6-2 or TRBV6-3 and TRBJ1-1; no firm D call. Germline CDR1 is MNHEY and CDR2 is SVGEGT. Between the trimmed V and J ends, which lost 5 bases and 1 base, there was a span of 5 bases. The CDR3 contains 12 residues.

This clone appeared a single time. The chain couples TRBV2 to TRBJ2-7, with 7 bases aligning to TRBD1. Germline CDR1 SNHLY, CDR2 FYNNEI. Unmatched junction bases numbered 8, after V lost 6 bases and J lost 3 bases. This CDR3 has 14 amino acids. CDR3 sequence (DNA): TGTGCCAGCAGGGGGCCAGGGACAGTCTACGAGCAGTACGTC. Amino acids: CASRGPGTVYEQYV.

The chain has TRBV10-2 and TRBJ1-4; unclear D gene. The CDR3 is 10 residues long. CDR1 is WSHSY and CDR2 is SAAADI in the germline V gene. V dropped 4 bases and J dropped 8 bases, with 2 bases sitting between them. The CDR3 DNA reads TGCGCCAGCAGTGGCGAAAAACTGTTTTTT. Translated: CASSGEKLFF.

The chain uses TRBV5-6 and TRBJ2-5, with a tentative D call TRBD1 (5 bases). CDR3 length equals 15 residues. Germline V gene data show CDR1 as SGHDT and CDR2 as YYEEEE. V lost 1 base, J lost 5 bases, and 15 bases lay in between. CDR3 protein: CASSLSPGNSETQYF. In DNA, the CDR3 is TGTGCCAGCAGCTTGTCTCCAGGGAATAGTGAGACCCAGTACTTC.

This chain uses TRBV6-2 or TRBV6-3 with TRBJ1-2, with D unresolved. The CDR3 loop spans 16 amino acids. CDR1 and CDR2 (germline): MNHEY, SVGEGT. V shed 2 bases and J shed 4 bases, with 17 bases lying between them. This CDR3 is CASSYVEFPEGYGYTF. CDR3 sequence (DNA): TGTGCCAGCAGTTACGTCGAGTTCCCGGAAGGCTATGGCTACACCTTC.

In the case of this clone: The sample has other DNA sequences that encode this CDR3 too. This rearrangement joins TRBV12-3 or TRBV12-4 to TRBJ1-2; 7 bases are a match to TRBD1. This CDR3 contains 11 residues. V trimming: 6 bases; J trimming: 8 bases; junction bases outside the gene matches: 3. For the CDR3, the DNA is TGTGCCAGCAGCAGGGGGGTCGGCTACACCTTC. It encodes CASSRGVGYTF.

The chain links TRBV6-5 to TRBJ1-1, with a tentative D call TRBD1 (5 bases). Germline values: CDR1 MNHEY, CDR2 SVGAGI. The CDR3 is 13 amino acids. V lost 6 bases and J 0 bases, leaving 8 bases between the germline ends. CDR3: CASRRQMNTEAFF. The CDR3 bases are TGTGCCAGCAGACGACAGATGAACACTGAAGCTTTCTTT.

The chain carries TRBV3-1 (or the pseudogene TRBV3-2) and TRBJ2-3; 8 bases map to TRBD2. With 3 bases clipped from V and 2 bases from J, the junction kept 7 bases outside the gene matches. Germline lookup yields CDR1 LGHDT and CDR2 YNNKEL (reference sequence). The CDR3 is made up of 16 amino acids. CDR3 region: CASSHFQRGFTDTQYF. The CDR3 DNA reads TGTGCCAGCAGCCACTTCCAGCGGGGGTTCACAGATACGCAGTATTTT.

The gene calls are TRBV7-9 and TRBJ2-1; 11 bases are shared with TRBD2. Trimming cost V 4 bases and J 8 bases; bases outside gene matches: 10. CDR1 SEHNR and CDR2 FQNEAQ come from the germline V gene (reference sequence). The CDR3 loop spans 16 amino acids. The CDR3 coding sequence is TGTGCCAGCAGCTCCGCGGCTAGCGGGGGGCGTCATGAGCAGTTCTTC. Protein sequence: CASSSAASGGRHEQFF.

The CDR3, as DNA: TGCGCCAGCAGCTTAAGACAGGCGACTAATGAAAAACTGTTTTTT. Translating it yields CASSLRQATNEKLFF. The rearrangement uses TRBV5-1 and TRBJ1-4; D might be TRBD1 (6 bases). V was cut by 2 bases and J by 2 bases, with 10 bases left in between. Per the germline V gene, CDR1 is SGHRS and CDR2 is YFSETQ. The CDR3 has 15 residues.

CDR3 protein: CASSLISANIFSGNTIYF. In DNA, the CDR3 is TGTGCCAGCAGCTTAATCAGTGCCAATATTTTCTCTGGAAACACCATATATTTT. The rearrangement links TRBV7-8 to TRBJ1-3; D gene uncertain. The V gene's germline CDR1 is SGHVS and CDR2 FQNEAQ. V was pared by 2 bases and J by 0 bases, with 17 bases between. CDR3 length: 18 residues.

V usage is TRBV5-6 and J usage is TRBJ1-4, with 10 positions matching TRBD1. The germline V gene encodes CDR1 SGHDT and CDR2 YYEEEE. V trimming: 4 bases; J trimming: 2 bases; junction bases outside the gene matches: 8. There are 17 residues in the CDR3. The CDR3 nucleotides are TGTGCCAGCAGCCCATATAGACAGGGGGCGACTAATGAAAAACTGTTTTTT. Translated: CASSPYRQGATNEKLFF.

The chain uses TRBV6-6 and TRBJ2-7; D might be TRBD1 or TRBD2, each matching 5 bases. Germline V gene data show CDR1 as MNHNY and CDR2 as SVGAGI (reference sequence). V was pared by 8 bases and J by 1 base, with 15 bases between. This CDR3 has 14 residues. The CDR3 coding sequence is TGTGCCAGCCGGGACCACCTGAATTCCTACGAGCAGTACGTC. Residues: CASRDHLNSYEQYV.

This chain uses TRBV5-4 with TRBJ1-2; TRBD1 is a possible D gene (5 bases). V lost 0 bases to trimming and J lost 1 base, with 7 bases between them. Germline values: CDR1 SGHNT, CDR2 YYREEE (reference sequence). The CDR3 covers 14 residues. CDR3 in amino acids: CASSLAGLNYGYTF. CDR3 DNA: TGTGCCAGCAGCTTGGCGGGGCTTAACTATGGCTACACCTTC.

DNA of the CDR3: TGCAGCGTTGGTAGGGGTAGCTCCTACAATGAGCAGTTCTTC. Protein sequence: CSVGRGSSYNEQFF. V usage is TRBV29-1 and J usage is TRBJ2-1; D perhaps matches TRBD1 (5 bases). This CDR3 has 14 amino acids. V shed 4 bases and J shed 0 bases, with 10 bases lying between them. The germline V gene has CDR1 SQVTM and CDR2 ANQGSEA.

V is TRBV4-1 and J is TRBJ2-5; no definite D call. Germline V gene data show CDR1 as MGHRA and CDR2 as YSYEKL. The length of the CDR3 is 14 residues. Trimming pared 5 bases from V and 3 bases from J, leaving 13 bases between. CDR3 sequence (DNA): TGCGCCAGCAGCTCCCGACCGGTTGAAGAGACCCAGTACTTC. Protein sequence: CASSSRPVEETQYF.

V usage is TRBV29-1 and J usage is TRBJ2-2; D is undetermined. CDR1 is SQVTM, CDR2 ANQGSEA, per germline. V lost 1 base to trimming and J lost 7 bases, with 7 bases between them. The CDR3 has 12 amino acids. The CDR3 loop is CSVEVNFGELFF. The CDR3 nucleotides read TGCAGCGTTGAAGTGAATTTCGGGGAGCTGTTTTTT.

The chain carries TRBV19 and TRBJ2-1; 9 bases are a match to TRBD1. V lost 7 bases to trimming and J lost 4 bases; unmatched junction nucleotides: 8. Germline lookup yields CDR1 LNHDA and CDR2 SQIVND (reference sequence). CDR3 length: 15 residues. CDR3 DNA sequence: TGTGCCAGTACCGCCGGGACAGGGAGGTACAATGAGCAGTTCTTC. It yields the protein CASTAGTGRYNEQFF.

The chain uses TRBV3-1 (or the pseudogene TRBV3-2) and TRBJ2-3, with D tentatively TRBD1 or TRBD2 (6 bases each). Germline assignment: CDR1 LGHDT and CDR2 YNNKEL (reference sequence). The V end was cut by 5 bases, the J end by 4 bases, with 13 bases between. The CDR3 is 14 amino acids. CDR3 in DNA: TGTGCCAGCAGCGACCGAGGGGGGCCAGATACGCAGTATTTT. This gives the protein CASSDRGGPDTQYF.

The chain employs TRBV6-1 and TRBJ2-5; tentative D call: TRBD1 (7 bases). With 2 bases removed from V and 5 bases from J, the gap between germline ends came to 15 bases. CDR1 is MNHNS and CDR2 is SASEGT in the germline V gene. The CDR3 covers 15 residues. The chain's CDR3 is CASSETSGGLETQYF. As DNA, the CDR3 is TGTGCCAGCAGTGAAACGTCAGGGGGGTTGGAGACCCAGTACTTC.

This clone was recorded only once. The gene calls are TRBV21-1 and TRBJ2-7; the table calls TRBD1, which could not be checked here. TRBV21-1 is a pseudogene segment. The CDR3 consists of 16 residues. This CDR3 is CASSKANSSSSYEQYV. Here the CDR3 DNA reads TGTGCCAGCAGCAAAGCCAACAGCTCGAGCTCCTACGAGCAGTACGTC.

This clone was detected only once. This chain joins TRBV6-5 and TRBJ2-5, with 11 bases lining up with TRBD2. Trimming removed 2 bases from V and 1 base from J; junction bases left unmatched: 3. This CDR3 has 16 residues. Germline lookup yields CDR1 MNHEY and CDR2 SVGAGI. CDR3 coding DNA: TGTGCCAGCAGTTACGGGACTAGCGGTGGCCAAGAGACCCAGTACTTC. This sequence encodes CASSYGTSGGQETQYF.